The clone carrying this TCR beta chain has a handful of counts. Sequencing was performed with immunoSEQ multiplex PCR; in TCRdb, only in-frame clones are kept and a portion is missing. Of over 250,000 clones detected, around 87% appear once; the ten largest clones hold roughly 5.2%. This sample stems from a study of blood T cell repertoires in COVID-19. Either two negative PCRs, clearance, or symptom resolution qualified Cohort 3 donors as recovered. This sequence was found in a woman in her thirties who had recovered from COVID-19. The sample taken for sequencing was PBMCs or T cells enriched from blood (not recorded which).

The CDR3 DNA reads TGTGCCAGCAGCCGAGGACTTCCGAGCACAGATACGCAGTATTTT. This gives the protein CASSRGLPSTDTQYF. The rearrangement links TRBV6-5 to TRBJ2-3, with D maybe TRBD2 (5 bases). Trimming left V 6 bases short and J 0 bases short, with 13 bases between. Germline CDR1 MNHEY, CDR2 SVGAGI. The CDR3 length is 15 residues.